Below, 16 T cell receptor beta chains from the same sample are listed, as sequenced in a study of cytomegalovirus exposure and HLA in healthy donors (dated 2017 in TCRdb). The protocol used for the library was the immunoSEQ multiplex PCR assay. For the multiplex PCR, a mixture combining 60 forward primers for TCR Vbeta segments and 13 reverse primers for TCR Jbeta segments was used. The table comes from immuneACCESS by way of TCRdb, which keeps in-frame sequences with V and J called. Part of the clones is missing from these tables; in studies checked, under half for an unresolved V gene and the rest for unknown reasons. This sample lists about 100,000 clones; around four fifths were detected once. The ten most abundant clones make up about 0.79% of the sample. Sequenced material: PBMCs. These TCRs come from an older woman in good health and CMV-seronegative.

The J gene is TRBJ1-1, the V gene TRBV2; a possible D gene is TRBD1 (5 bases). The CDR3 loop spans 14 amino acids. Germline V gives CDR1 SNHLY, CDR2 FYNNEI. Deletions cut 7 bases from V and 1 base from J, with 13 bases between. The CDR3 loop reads CASTERGGNTEAFF. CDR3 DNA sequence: TGTGCCAGCACAGAACGGGGGGGGAACACTGAAGCTTTCTTT. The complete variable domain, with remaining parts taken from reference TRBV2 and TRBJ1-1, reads EPEVTQTPSHQVTQMGQEVILRCVPISNHLYFYWYRQILGQKVEFLVSFYNNEISEKSEIFDDQFSVERPDGSNFTLKIRSTKLEDSAMYFCASTERGGNTEAFFGQGTRLTVV.

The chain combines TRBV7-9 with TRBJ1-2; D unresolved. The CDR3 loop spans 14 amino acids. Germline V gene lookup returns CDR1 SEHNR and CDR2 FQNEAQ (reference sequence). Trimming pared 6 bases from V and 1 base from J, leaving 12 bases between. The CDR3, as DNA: TGTGCCAGCAGTCCGATGGCGGGTAACTATGGCTACACCTTC. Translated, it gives CASSPMAGNYGYTF.

The CDR3 protein is CASSELAGYNEQFF. For the CDR3, the DNA is TGTGCCAGCAGCGAACTAGCGGGGTACAATGAGCAGTTCTTC. The V call is TRBV5-6, the J call TRBJ2-1; 10 bases agree with TRBD2. The CDR3 runs 14 residues. Germline V gene data show CDR1 as SGHDT and CDR2 as YYEEEE. After removal of 4 bases from V and 4 bases from J, the junction contained 2 bases not matched to a gene. Full variable domain (outside the CDR3, taken from reference TRBV5-6 and TRBJ2-1): DAGVTQSPTHLIKTRGQQVTLRCSPKSGHDTVSWYQQALGQGPQFIFQYYEEEERQRGNFPDRFSGHQFPNYSSELNVNALLLGDSALYLCASSELAGYNEQFFGPGTRLTVL.

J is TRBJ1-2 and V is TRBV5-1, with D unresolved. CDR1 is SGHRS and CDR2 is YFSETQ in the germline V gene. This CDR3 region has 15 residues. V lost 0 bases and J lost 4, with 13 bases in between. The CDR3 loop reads CASSLGLRSGYGYTF. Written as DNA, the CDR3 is TGCGCCAGCAGCTTGGGTCTCAGAAGTGGCTATGGCTACACCTTC.

The CDR3 DNA reads TGTGCCAGCAAGAAAACCGGGACAGGGTACAATGAGCAGTTCTTC. Translating it yields CASKKTGTGYNEQFF. This chain connects TRBV6-1 to TRBJ2-1, with 9 bases that match TRBD1. V trimming: 7 bases; J trimming: 4 bases; junction bases outside the gene matches: 8. The CDR3 extends over 15 amino acids. Germline-derived CDR1 and CDR2 are MNHNS and SASEGT.

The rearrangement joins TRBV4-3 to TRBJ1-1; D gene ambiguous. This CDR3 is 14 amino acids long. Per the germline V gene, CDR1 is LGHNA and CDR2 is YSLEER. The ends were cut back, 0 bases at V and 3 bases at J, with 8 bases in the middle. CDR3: CASSQDREYTEAFF. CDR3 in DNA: TGCGCCAGCAGCCAAGATAGGGAGTACACTGAAGCTTTCTTT.

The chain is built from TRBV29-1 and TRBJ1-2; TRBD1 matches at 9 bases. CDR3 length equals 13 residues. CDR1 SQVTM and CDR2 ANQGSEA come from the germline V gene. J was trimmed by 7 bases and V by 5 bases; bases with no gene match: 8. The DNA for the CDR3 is TGCAGCGTTCCCGACAGGGGGATGTTTGGCTACACCTTC. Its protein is CSVPDRGMFGYTF.

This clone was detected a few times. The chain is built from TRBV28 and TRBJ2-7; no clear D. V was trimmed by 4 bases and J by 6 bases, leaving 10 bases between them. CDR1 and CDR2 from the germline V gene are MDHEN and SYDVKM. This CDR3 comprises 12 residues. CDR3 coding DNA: TGTGCCAGCAGTTCCACTCTACCCGAGCAGTACTTC. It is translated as CASSSTLPEQYF. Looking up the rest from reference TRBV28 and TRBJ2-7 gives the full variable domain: DVKVTQSSRYLVKRTGEKVFLECVQDMDHENMFWYRQDPGLGLRLIYFSYDVKMKEKGDIPEGYSVSREKKERFSLILESASTNQTSMYLCASSSTLPEQYFGPGTRLTVT.

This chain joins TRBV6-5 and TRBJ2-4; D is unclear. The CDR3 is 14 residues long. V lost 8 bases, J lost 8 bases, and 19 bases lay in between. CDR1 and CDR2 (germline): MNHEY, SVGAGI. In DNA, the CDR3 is TGTGCCAGCGGCCTCTCCGACGCTCGGGACATTCAGTACTTC. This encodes CASGLSDARDIQYF.

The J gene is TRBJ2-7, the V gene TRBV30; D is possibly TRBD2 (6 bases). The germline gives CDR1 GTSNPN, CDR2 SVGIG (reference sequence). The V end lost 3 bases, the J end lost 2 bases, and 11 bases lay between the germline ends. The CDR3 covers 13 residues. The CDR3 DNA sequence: TGTGCCTGGAGCGGCGGGGCCCCCTACGAGCAGTACTTC. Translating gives CAWSGGAPYEQYF.

This chain's CDR3 is CASSLGTGPNEKLFF. CDR3 in DNA: TGTGCCAGCAGCTTAGGGACAGGCCCTAATGAAAAACTGTTTTTT. The J gene is TRBJ1-4, the V gene TRBV11-2, with 7 nucleotides matching TRBD1. The CDR3 has 15 amino acids. Germline V lookup: CDR1 SGHAT, CDR2 FQNNGV. Trimming removed 1 base from V and 3 bases from J; junction bases left unmatched: 2.

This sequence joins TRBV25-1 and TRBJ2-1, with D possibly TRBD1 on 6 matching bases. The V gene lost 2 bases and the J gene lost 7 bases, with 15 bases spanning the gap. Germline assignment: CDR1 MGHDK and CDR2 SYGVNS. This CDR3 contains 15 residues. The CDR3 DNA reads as TGTGCCAGCAGTGAAAGGGGGTTCCCGGGGAATGAGCAGTTCTTC. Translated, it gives CASSERGFPGNEQFF.

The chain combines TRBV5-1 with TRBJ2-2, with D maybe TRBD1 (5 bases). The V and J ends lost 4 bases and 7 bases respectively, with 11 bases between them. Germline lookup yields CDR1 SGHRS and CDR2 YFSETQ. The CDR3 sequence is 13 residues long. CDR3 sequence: CASSSRVDGELFF. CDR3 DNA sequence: TGCGCCAGCAGCAGCAGGGTGGACGGGGAGCTGTTTTTT.

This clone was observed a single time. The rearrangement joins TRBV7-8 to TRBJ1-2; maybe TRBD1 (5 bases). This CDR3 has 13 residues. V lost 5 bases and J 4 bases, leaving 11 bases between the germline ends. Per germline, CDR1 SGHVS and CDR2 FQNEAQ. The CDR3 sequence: CASSPWGVYGYTF. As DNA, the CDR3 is TGTGCCAGCAGCCCTTGGGGGGTCTATGGCTACACCTTC.

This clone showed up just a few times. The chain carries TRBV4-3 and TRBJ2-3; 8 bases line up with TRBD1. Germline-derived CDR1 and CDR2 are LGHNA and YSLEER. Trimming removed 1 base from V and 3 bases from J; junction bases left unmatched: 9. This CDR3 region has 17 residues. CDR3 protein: CASSQAGTGPGTDTQYF. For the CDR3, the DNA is TGCGCCAGCAGCCAAGCTGGGACAGGCCCCGGGACAGATACGCAGTATTTT.

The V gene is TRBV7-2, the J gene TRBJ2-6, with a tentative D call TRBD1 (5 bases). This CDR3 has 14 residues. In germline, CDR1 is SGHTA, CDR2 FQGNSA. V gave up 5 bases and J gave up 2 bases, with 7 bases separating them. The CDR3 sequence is CASSPTAGANVLTF. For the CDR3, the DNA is TGTGCCAGCAGCCCGACAGCTGGGGCCAACGTCCTGACTTTC.